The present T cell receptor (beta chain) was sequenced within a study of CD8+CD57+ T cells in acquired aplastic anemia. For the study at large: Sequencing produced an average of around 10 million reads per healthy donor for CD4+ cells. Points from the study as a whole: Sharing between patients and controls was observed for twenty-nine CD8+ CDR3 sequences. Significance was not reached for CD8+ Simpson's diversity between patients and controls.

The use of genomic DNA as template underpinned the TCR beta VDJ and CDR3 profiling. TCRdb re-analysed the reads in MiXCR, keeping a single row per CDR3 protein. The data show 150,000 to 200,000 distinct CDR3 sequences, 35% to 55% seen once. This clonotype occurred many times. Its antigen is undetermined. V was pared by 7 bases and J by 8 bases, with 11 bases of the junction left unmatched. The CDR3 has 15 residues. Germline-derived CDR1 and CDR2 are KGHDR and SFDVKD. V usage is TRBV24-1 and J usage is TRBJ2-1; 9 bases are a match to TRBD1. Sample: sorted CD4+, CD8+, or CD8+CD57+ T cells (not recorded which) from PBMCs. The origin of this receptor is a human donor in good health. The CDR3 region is CATRPTGQGGDEQFF. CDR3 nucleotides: TGTGCCACCAGACCGACGGGACAGGGCGGCGATGAGCAGTTCTTC.